This TCR beta chain was sequenced during a study of graft-versus-host responses after intestinal transplantation. The table came from immunoSEQ multiplex PCR; TCRdb's copy has only in-frame clones and leaves some out. The data hold around 93,000 clones, with over 80% observed a single time. Turning to this clone: The antigen is not known.

This CDR3 spans 14 amino acids. Deletions cut 3 bases from V and 3 bases from J, with 10 bases between. Germline lookup yields CDR1 SGHRS and CDR2 YFSETQ. This sequence joins TRBV5-1 and TRBJ2-1; D may correspond to TRBD1 or TRBD2 (5 bases each). The source is a human donor who received an intestinal transplant. The sample in question was unstimulated CD8+ T cells sorted from spleen or lymph node cells, obtained before intestinal transplant. The CDR3 is CASSSGTYYNEQFF. The CDR3 DNA reads as TGCGCCAGCAGCTCCGGGACGTACTACAATGAGCAGTTCTTC.